These 30 T cell receptor beta chains originate from one sample sequenced in a study of neurological immune-mediated disorders. Each CDR3 protein gets one entry after TCRdb re-called the 5' RACE reads with MiXCR. The repertoire holds tens of thousands of distinct CDR3 sequences, with just over 5% as singletons. Material for sequencing was PBMCs. The receptors stem from a woman in her 30s with multiple sclerosis.

This clonotype was seen at least ten times. The chain is built from TRBV5-1 and TRBJ2-3; 13 bases agree with TRBD2. V lost 4 bases to trimming and J lost 4 bases; unmatched junction nucleotides: 6. The CDR3 spans 16 residues. Germline V gene sequence: CDR1 SGHRS, CDR2 YFSETQ. The CDR3 here is CASSARLAGGSDTQYF. CDR3 in DNA: TGCGCCAGCAGCGCTCGACTAGCGGGAGGCTCAGATACGCAGTATTTT.

In this sample, this clonotype turned up many times. CDR3 bases: TGCAGTGCTAGAGATCCGTACACTAGCACAGATACGCAGTATTTT. Protein sequence: CSARDPYTSTDTQYF. The chain couples TRBV20-1 to TRBJ2-3; no reliable D call. Germline CDR1 DFQATT, CDR2 SNEGSKA (reference sequence). The CDR3 has 15 amino acids. V was cut by 0 bases and J by 0 bases, with 10 bases left in between.

This clonotype was recorded many times. The chain has TRBV5-6 and TRBJ2-7; no firm D call. This CDR3 is 13 amino acids long. V was clipped by 3 bases and J by 5 bases, with 12 bases between them. Per the germline V gene, CDR1 is SGHDT and CDR2 is YYEEEE. The chain's CDR3 is CASSWGSRDEQYF. DNA of the CDR3: TGTGCCAGCAGCTGGGGTAGTCGGGACGAGCAGTACTTC.

This clonotype was picked up a small number of times. The chain recombines TRBV6-5 with TRBJ2-7, with D perhaps TRBD1 or TRBD2 (6 bases each). Germline assignment: CDR1 MNHEY and CDR2 SVGAGI. The V end lost 5 bases, the J end lost 7 bases, and 15 bases lay between the germline ends. This CDR3 comprises 13 residues. CDR3 loop: CASSRGPLREQYV. The CDR3 coding sequence is TGTGCCAGCAGTCGGGGGCCTTTACGGGAGCAGTACGTC.

This rearrangement joins TRBV12-3 or TRBV12-4 to TRBJ2-2; 8 positions match TRBD2. This CDR3 comprises 17 residues. V lost 6 bases and J lost 5; bases outside the gene matches: 14. The DNA for the CDR3 is TGTGCCAGCAGCCCGTATCCCGGGGGGGAGCGGACCGGGGAGCTGTTTTTT. This codes for CASSPYPGGERTGELFF.

The J gene is TRBJ2-3, the V gene TRBV6-5, with 14 bases matching TRBD2. CDR3 length equals 16 residues. V lost 8 bases to trimming and J lost 6 bases; unmatched junction nucleotides: 10. CDR1 and CDR2 (germline): MNHEY, SVGAGI. The CDR3 sequence: CASGMGLAGEGDTQYF. CDR3 sequence (DNA): TGTGCCAGCGGAATGGGACTAGCGGGAGAGGGGGATACGCAGTATTTT.

The V gene is TRBV10-2, the J gene TRBJ2-1; TRBD2 might be the D (6 bases). V was pared by 4 bases and J by 2 bases, with 9 bases between. Germline V gene lookup returns CDR1 WSHSY and CDR2 SAAADI. This CDR3 has 14 amino acids. CDR3 residues: CASSAGVAYNEQFF. The CDR3 DNA reads TGCGCCAGCAGTGCGGGAGTTGCCTACAATGAGCAGTTCTTC.

Ten or more counts support this clonotype. The chain combines TRBV5-1 with TRBJ1-1, with no clear D. CDR1 and CDR2 (germline): SGHRS, YFSETQ. The CDR3 has 13 amino acids. Trimming took 7 bases from V and 2 from J, leaving 12 bases between them. CDR3 DNA: TGCGCCAGCGGGATCCTGGGAAACACTGAAGCTTTCTTT. It codes for CASGILGNTEAFF.

This clonotype was detected ten times or more. The rearrangement links TRBV20-1 to TRBJ2-1; D unresolved. Germline V gene sequence: CDR1 DFQATT, CDR2 SNEGSKA (reference sequence). CDR3 length: 15 residues. V was trimmed by 1 base and J by 0 bases, leaving 10 bases between them. The CDR3: CSARVLDSSYNEQFF. The CDR3 DNA follows: TGCAGTGCTAGAGTCTTGGATAGCTCCTACAATGAGCAGTTCTTC.

This clonotype was counted between two and nine times. At one end, the junction sequence differs from germline, possibly due to a read error. The chain links TRBV11-2 to TRBJ2-4; D unresolved. CDR3 length: 12 residues. CDR1 SGHAT and CDR2 FQNNGV come from the germline V gene. The DNA of the CDR3 is TGTGACAGCAGCATCGAACTGGGTATTCAGTACTTC. Its translation is CDSSIELGIQYF. The full variable domain, completed using reference TRBV11-2 and TRBJ2-4, is EAGVAQSPRYKIIEKRQSVAFWCNPISGHATLYWYQQILGQGPKLLIQFQNNGVVDDSQLPKDRFSAERLKGVDSTLKIQPAKLEDSAVYLCDSSIELGIQYFGAGTRLSVL.

Regarding this clonotype: One end of the junction is discordant with germline, which a read error may explain. The chain is built from TRBV5-6 and TRBJ1-5, with TRBD1 as a possible D gene (6 bases). This CDR3 spans 14 amino acids. Germline-derived CDR1 and CDR2 are SGHDT and YYEEEE. The CDR3 DNA sequence: TGTGCCAGCAGCTCCACAGGGTTGCATAAGACCCAGAATTTT. It specifies CASSSTGLHKTQNF.

This clonotype has at least ten counts. This chain uses TRBV20-1 with TRBJ2-1; 11 nucleotides line up with TRBD2. With V trimmed by 3 bases and J by 3 bases, 4 bases remained unmatched. Germline lookup yields CDR1 DFQATT and CDR2 SNEGSKA (reference sequence). The CDR3 contains 15 residues. CDR3 DNA sequence: TGCAGTGCTAGGGTAGCGGGGGGGCTCTACAATGAGCAGTTCTTC. Protein: CSARVAGGLYNEQFF.

At least ten counts were recorded for this clonotype. The V gene is TRBV6-5, the J gene TRBJ1-3, with TRBD1 matching over 7 bases. The germline gives CDR1 MNHEY, CDR2 SVGAGI. V trimming: 0 bases; J trimming: 4 bases; junction bases outside the gene matches: 9. This CDR3 has 17 residues. The CDR3 DNA reads TGTGCCAGCAGTTACTCGGTTGGGACAGCTGGGGGAAACACCATATATTTT. It is translated as CASSYSVGTAGGNTIYF.

This clonotype was counted ten times or more. The rearrangement links TRBV5-5 to TRBJ1-2, with TRBD1 as a possible D gene (6 bases). V dropped 0 bases and J dropped 1 base, with 19 bases sitting between them. This CDR3 is 18 amino acids long. The V gene's germline CDR1 is SGHKS and CDR2 YYEKEE (reference sequence). CDR3 coding DNA: TGTGCCAGCAGCTTGGGCCCACAGGGTAAAGTTTTTAACTATGGCTACACCTTC. Its translation is CASSLGPQGKVFNYGYTF.

This clonotype has ten or more counts. The V and J genes are TRBV6-4 and TRBJ2-3; 12 bases line up with TRBD2. This CDR3 is built from 15 residues. V was pared by 4 bases and J by 2 bases, with 1 base of the junction left unmatched. Germline CDR1 is MRHNA and CDR2 is SNTAGT. CDR3 nucleotides: TGTGCCAGCAGTGCTAGCGGGGGGGCCACAGATACGCAGTATTTT. Residues: CASSASGGATDTQYF.

This clonotype has at least ten counts. The chain has TRBV6-5 and TRBJ1-6; D might be TRBD1 (6 bases). Germline V CDR1 and CDR2: MNHEY, SVGAGI. The CDR3 sequence is 15 residues long. Trimming took off 2 bases at V and 9 bases at J, with 14 bases between the two ends. CDR3 nucleotides: TGTGCCAGCAGTTACGCGGCCGACAGGACTTCACCCCTCCACTTT. Protein sequence: CASSYAADRTSPLHF.

This clonotype was detected many times. This rearrangement joins TRBV5-5 to TRBJ2-4, with D tentatively TRBD2 (5 bases). The CDR3 runs to 15 residues. Trimming shortened V by 0 bases and J by 3 bases, and 10 bases separated the two germline ends. CDR1 is SGHKS, CDR2 YYEKEE, per germline (reference sequence). Here the CDR3 DNA reads TGTGCCAGCAGCTTGGACGGGGATGGCAAAAACATTCAGTACTTC. It is translated as CASSLDGDGKNIQYF.

This clonotype was seen many times. The chain uses TRBV5-1 and TRBJ2-2, with D unclear. Germline V gene lookup returns CDR1 SGHRS and CDR2 YFSETQ. The V end was cut by 0 bases, the J end by 1 base, with 7 bases between. The CDR3 sequence is 15 residues long. CDR3 sequence (DNA): TGCGCCAGCAGCTTGGGACAAGTGAACACCGGGGAGCTGTTTTTT. Its translation: CASSLGQVNTGELFF.

This clonotype was recorded many times. V gene TRBV20-1 combines with J gene TRBJ2-7; 8 bases agree with TRBD1. The ends lost 2 bases at V and 3 bases at J; junction bases unmatched: 3. Germline values: CDR1 DFQATT, CDR2 SNEGSKA (reference sequence). The CDR3 sequence is 13 residues long. CDR3 loop: CSARLDRDYEQYF. The CDR3 bases are TGCAGTGCTAGATTGGACAGGGACTACGAGCAGTACTTC.

This clonotype has at least ten counts. The chain combines TRBV5-1 with TRBJ2-5, with 16 bases matching TRBD2. This CDR3 spans 17 amino acids. V lost 1 base, J lost 2 bases, and 2 bases stayed unmatched. Germline loops: CDR1 SGHRS, CDR2 YFSETQ. The CDR3 sequence is CASSLSGLAGGQETQYF. Written as DNA, the CDR3 is TGCGCCAGCAGCTTGTCGGGACTAGCGGGGGGGCAAGAGACCCAGTACTTC. Supplemented by reference TRBV5-1 and TRBJ2-5, the full variable domain reads KAGVTQTPRYLIKTRGQQVTLSCSPISGHRSVSWYQQTPGQGLQFLFEYFSETQRNKGNFPGRFSGRQFSNSRSEMNVSTLELGDSALYLCASSLSGLAGGQETQYFGPGTRLLVL.

A few counts support this clonotype. CDR3 in DNA: TGTGCCAGCAGCCAGTTTTCGGGTTTCGGCAATCAGCCCCAGCATTTT. It codes for CASSQFSGFGNQPQHF. The chain uses TRBV7-9 and TRBJ1-5; D gene unclear. Trimming removed 5 bases from V and 2 bases from J, with 16 bases in between. Germline V gene data show CDR1 as SEHNR and CDR2 as FQNEAQ (reference sequence). This CDR3 is 16 amino acids long. The full variable domain, its missing parts supplied by reference TRBV7-9 and TRBJ1-5, is DTGVSQNPRHKITKRGQNVTFRCDPISEHNRLYWYRQTLGQGPEFLTYFQNEAQLEKSRLLSDRFSAERPKGSFSTLEIQRTEQGDSAMYLCASSQFSGFGNQPQHFGDGTRLSIL.

This clonotype was seen a few times. This chain links TRBV5-1 with TRBJ1-2, with 9 bases lining up with TRBD1. V was pared by 2 bases and J by 6 bases, with 2 bases of the junction left unmatched. This CDR3 is 13 amino acids long. Germline lookup yields CDR1 SGHRS and CDR2 YFSETQ. CDR3 nucleotide sequence: TGCGCCAGCAGCTTACAGGGGGCGGATGGCTACACCTTC. The encoded protein is CASSLQGADGYTF.

At least ten counts were recorded for this clonotype. V gene TRBV5-1 combines with J gene TRBJ2-5, with TRBD1 matching over 7 bases. Germline V gene sequence: CDR1 SGHRS, CDR2 YFSETQ. Germline trimming cut 4 bases from V and 2 bases from J; bases unmatched to any gene: 14. This CDR3 is built from 17 residues. CDR3 sequence: CASSLRNRQGRQETQYF. Written as DNA, the CDR3 is TGCGCCAGCAGCCTTAGGAACAGACAGGGTCGTCAAGAGACCCAGTACTTC.

The gene calls are TRBV5-5 and TRBJ2-3; D gene ambiguous. V shed 5 bases and J shed 5 bases, with 9 bases lying between them. Germline V CDR1 and CDR2: SGHKS, YYEKEE (reference sequence). This CDR3 spans 12 amino acids. CDR3 residues: CASSPVRDTQYF. The CDR3 DNA is TGTGCCAGCAGTCCGGTTCGAGATACGCAGTATTTT.

At least ten counts were recorded for this clonotype. The CDR3 here is CASSLSGKGQFF. The CDR3 coding sequence is TGTGCCAGCAGTTTATCTGGTAAAGGGCAGTTCTTC. The genes are TRBV12-3 or TRBV12-4 and TRBJ2-1, with D unresolved. This CDR3 is built from 12 residues. V lost 2 bases, J lost 12 bases, and 11 bases lay in between.

This clonotype was detected many times. CDR3: CASSLSEREAFF. Here the CDR3 DNA reads TGTGCCAGCAGTTTGTCTGAGCGTGAAGCTTTCTTT. This chain uses TRBV28 with TRBJ1-1; D is undetermined. CDR1 is MDHEN, CDR2 SYDVKM, per germline. The CDR3 has 12 residues. V lost 3 bases to trimming and J lost 7 bases, with 9 bases between them.

This clonotype appeared a few times. The chain couples TRBV20-1 to TRBJ1-1; the D is unclear. Trimming left V 0 bases short and J 7 bases short, with 12 bases between. The CDR3 extends over 13 amino acids. Germline assignment: CDR1 DFQATT and CDR2 SNEGSKA (reference sequence). In DNA form, the CDR3 reads TGCAGTGCTAGAGAAGGAGGGTACGTTGAAGCTTTCTTT. Its translation: CSAREGGYVEAFF.

This clonotype occurred many times. The genes are TRBV12-3 or TRBV12-4 and TRBJ2-1; a possible D gene is TRBD2 (6 bases). The CDR3 sequence is 15 residues long. Trimming stripped 6 bases from V and 9 bases from J, with 21 bases between. The chain's CDR3 is CASSVAGSTVSEQFF. The CDR3 DNA follows: TGTGCCAGCAGCGTGGCGGGGAGTACCGTCTCTGAGCAGTTCTTC.

This sequence joins TRBV5-1 and TRBJ2-3; the D gene is possibly TRBD1 (5 bases). CDR3 length equals 17 residues. CDR1 SGHRS and CDR2 YFSETQ come from the germline V gene. With 3 bases removed from V and 2 bases from J, the gap between germline ends came to 19 bases. CDR3 nucleotides: TGCGCCAGCAGCTACCCCAGGGATCTCGGCTACACAGATACGCAGTATTTT. This translates into CASSYPRDLGYTDTQYF.

This clonotype showed up just a few times. The chain couples TRBV7-9 to TRBJ2-3, with TRBD2 as a possible D gene (5 bases). The CDR3 length is 15 residues. Germline CDR1 and CDR2: SEHNR and FQNEAQ (reference sequence). Trimming pared 5 bases from V and 3 bases from J, leaving 15 bases between. The CDR3 DNA sequence: TGTGCCAGCAGCCCCGTCGGCGGGTTAACAGATACGCAGTATTTT. It yields the protein CASSPVGGLTDTQYF.